This T cell receptor (beta chain) was sequenced in a study of OX40 agonist ivuxolimab in advanced cancers. Study information: Past anti-PD-1, anti-PD-L1 or anti-CTLA-4 therapy was accepted, and 40% had received some. General study points: Antigen specificity remained undetermined for the expanded peripheral T cells.

There are 12 residues in the CDR3. The germline CDR1 and CDR2 sequences are MNHEY and SMNVEV (reference sequence). V was clipped by 6 bases and J by 7 bases, with 12 bases between them. Generated by immunoSEQ multiplex PCR, the TCRdb table keeps only in-frame clones and is missing some. This table holds 99,000 or so clones, about four fifths found once. Autoimmune disease history or systemic immunosuppression was exclusionary. Blood draws occurred at baseline, cycle 4 day 1, and cycle 7 day 1. This clone was observed a few times. Its antigen is not identified. The TCR originated in an adult with an advanced solid tumor such as melanoma, head and neck, liver or kidney cancer. The source was CD4+ or CD8+ T cells sorted from blood, collected in a trial of the OX40 agonist ivuxolimab. The chain links TRBV27 to TRBJ1-1; no definite D call. Here the CDR3 DNA reads TGTGCCAGCAGGAGCCCCTACGGTGAAGCTTTCTTT. Encoded protein: CASRSPYGEAFF.